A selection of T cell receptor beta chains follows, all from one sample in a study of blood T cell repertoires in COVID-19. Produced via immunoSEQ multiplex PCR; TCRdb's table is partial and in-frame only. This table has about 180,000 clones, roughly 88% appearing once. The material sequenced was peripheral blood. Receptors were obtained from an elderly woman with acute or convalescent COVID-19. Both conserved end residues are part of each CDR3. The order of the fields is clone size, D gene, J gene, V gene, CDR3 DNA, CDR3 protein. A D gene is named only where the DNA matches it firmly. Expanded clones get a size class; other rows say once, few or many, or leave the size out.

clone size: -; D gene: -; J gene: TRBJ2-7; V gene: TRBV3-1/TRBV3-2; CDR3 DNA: TGTGCCAGCAGCTTCCCCAGGGGCTACGAGCAGTACTTC; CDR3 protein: CASSFPRGYEQYF
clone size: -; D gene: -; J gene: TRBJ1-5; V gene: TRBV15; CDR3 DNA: TGTGCCACCAGCAGAGATCAGGGGCAGCCCCAGCATTTT; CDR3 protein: CATSRDQGQPQHF
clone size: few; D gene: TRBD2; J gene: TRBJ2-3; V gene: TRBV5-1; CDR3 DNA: TGCGCCAGCAGCTTGGAACTAGCGGGAGGAGATACGCAGTATTTT; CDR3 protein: CASSLELAGGDTQYF
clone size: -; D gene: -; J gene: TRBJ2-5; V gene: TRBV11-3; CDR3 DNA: TGTGCCAGCAGCTTCGACAGACAAGAGACCCAGTACTTC; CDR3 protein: CASSFDRQETQYF
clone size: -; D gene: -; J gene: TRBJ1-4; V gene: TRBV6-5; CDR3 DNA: TGTGCCACCCGGAGGACAGAAGAAAAACTGTTTTTT; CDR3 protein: CATRRTEEKLFF
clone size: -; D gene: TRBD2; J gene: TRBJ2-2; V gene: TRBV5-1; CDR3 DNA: TGCGCCAGCAGCTTTCCAGCGGGGGGGTCGGGGGAGCTGTTTTTT; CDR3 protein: CASSFPAGGSGELFF
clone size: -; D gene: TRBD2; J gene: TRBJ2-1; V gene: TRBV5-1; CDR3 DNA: TGCGCCAGCAGCTTGGAGGGACTAGTGGATTGGAATGAGCAGTTCTTC; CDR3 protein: CASSLEGLVDWNEQFF
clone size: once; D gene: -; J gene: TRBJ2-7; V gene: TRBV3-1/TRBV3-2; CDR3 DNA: TGTGCCAGCAGCCAAGCTCAACTCAGGGGTCTCTACGAGCAGTACTTC; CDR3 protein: CASSQAQLRGLYEQYF
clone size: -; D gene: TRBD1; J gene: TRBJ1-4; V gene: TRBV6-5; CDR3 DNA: TGTGCCAGCAGTTATGGACAGGGGGATGAAAAACTGTTTTTT; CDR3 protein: CASSYGQGDEKLFF
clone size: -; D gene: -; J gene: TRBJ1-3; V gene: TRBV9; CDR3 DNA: TGTGCCAGCAGCGTAGACAGGAACACCATATATTTT; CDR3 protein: CASSVDRNTIYF
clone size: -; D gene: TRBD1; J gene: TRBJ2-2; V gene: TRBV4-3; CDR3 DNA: TGCGCCAGCAGCCTAGGACAGGCGGACACCGGGGAGCTGTTTTTT; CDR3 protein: CASSLGQADTGELFF
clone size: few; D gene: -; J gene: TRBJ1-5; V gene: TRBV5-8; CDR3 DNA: TGTGCCAGCAGCCTAGGTTGGCCCCAGCATTTT; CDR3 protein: CASSLGWPQHF
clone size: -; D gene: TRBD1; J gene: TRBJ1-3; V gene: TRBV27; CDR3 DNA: TGTGCCAGCAGTTCCGCAGGGGGAGGTGGAAACACCATATATTTT; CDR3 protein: CASSSAGGGGNTIYF
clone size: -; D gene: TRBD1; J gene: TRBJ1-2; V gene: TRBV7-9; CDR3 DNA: TGTGCCAGCAGCAGAGGACAGGTCGGTGGCTACACCTTC; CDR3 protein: CASSRGQVGGYTF
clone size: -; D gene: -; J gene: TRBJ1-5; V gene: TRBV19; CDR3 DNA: TGTGCCAGTAGTCTAGATGGGGACTTAGGGCCCCAGCATTTT; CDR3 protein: CASSLDGDLGPQHF
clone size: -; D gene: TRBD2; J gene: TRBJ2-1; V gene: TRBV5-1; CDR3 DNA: TGCGCCAGCAGCTTGGCAGCTAGCGGGAGCGATGAGCAGTTCTTC; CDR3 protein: CASSLAASGSDEQFF
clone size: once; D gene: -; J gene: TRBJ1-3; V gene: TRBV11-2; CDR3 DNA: TGTGCCAGCAGCCAAGGGGGCTCTGGAAACACCATATATTTT; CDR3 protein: CASSQGGSGNTIYF
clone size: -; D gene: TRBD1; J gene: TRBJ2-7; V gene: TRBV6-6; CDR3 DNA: TGTGCCAGCAGCATTGGGACAGCCTACGAGCAGTACTTC; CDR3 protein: CASSIGTAYEQYF